This T cell receptor beta chain was captured in a study of blood T cell repertoires in COVID-19. For the study at large: Acute and convalescent COVID-19 samples came from the United States, Italy and Spain. From T cells, B-cell-depleted T cells, or PBMCs came the material, which was cDNA or gDNA.

From germline, CDR1 is ENHRY and CDR2 SYGVKD. There are 15 residues in the CDR3. The V gene end was trimmed by 3 bases and the J gene end by 8 bases; junction bases not matched to a gene: 3. Authors' methods: Amplifying reference gene primers gave estimates of nucleated cell counts. Sequenced by immunoSEQ multiplex PCR; TCRdb stores in-frame clones only, minus some. V and J calls and clone size are copied from that table; D and trimming were computed from the DNA. The sample lists over 200,000 clones, around 86% seen once, with about 6.5% in the top ten. The chain links TRBV10-3 to TRBJ1-6, with TRBD1 matching 11 bases. Source material: peripheral blood. The sequence was obtained from a man between 60 and 75 years old who had recovered from COVID-19. The DNA of the CDR3 is TGTGCCATCAGTGAAGGACAGGGGGCGTATTCACCCCTCCACTTT. Translated: CAISEGQGAYSPLHF.